This entry concerns a single TCR beta chain. The source of the sample is a study of blood T cell repertoires in COVID-19. Membership in each cohort depended on participant-reported clinical history. The CDR3 covers 15 residues. The J segment lost 0 bases and the V segment lost 7 bases, leaving 5 bases of the junction unmatched. The V gene's germline CDR1 is LNHDA and CDR2 SQIVND (reference sequence). Some clones are missing from TCRdb's copy, which holds only in-frame ones; the method was immunoSEQ multiplex PCR. The table shows 250,000 to 350,000 clones, with roughly 89% occurring only once. The source material was PBMCs or T cells enriched from blood (not recorded which). This receptor was obtained from a woman aged 18-29 years who had recovered from COVID-19. The chain links TRBV19 to TRBJ1-5; 8 bases align to TRBD1. CDR3 in amino acids: CASTLTGDSNQPQHF. DNA of the CDR3: TGTGCCAGTACCCTGACAGGGGATAGCAATCAGCCCCAGCATTTT.